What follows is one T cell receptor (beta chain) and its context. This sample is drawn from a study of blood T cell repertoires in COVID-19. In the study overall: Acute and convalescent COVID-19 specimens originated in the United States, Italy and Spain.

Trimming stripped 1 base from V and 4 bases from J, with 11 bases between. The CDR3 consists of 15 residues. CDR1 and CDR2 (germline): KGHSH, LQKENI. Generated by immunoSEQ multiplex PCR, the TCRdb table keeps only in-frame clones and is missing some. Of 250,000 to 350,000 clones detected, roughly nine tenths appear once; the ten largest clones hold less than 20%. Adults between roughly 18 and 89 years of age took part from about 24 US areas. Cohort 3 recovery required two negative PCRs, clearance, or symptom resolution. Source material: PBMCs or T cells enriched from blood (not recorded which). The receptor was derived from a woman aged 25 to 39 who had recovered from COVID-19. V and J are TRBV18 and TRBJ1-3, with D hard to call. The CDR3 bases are TGTGCCAGCTCACCACGGGCGGGGTCCGGAAACACCATATATTTT. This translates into CASSPRAGSGNTIYF. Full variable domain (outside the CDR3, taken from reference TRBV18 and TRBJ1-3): NAGVMQNPRHLVRRRGQEARLRCSPMKGHSHVYWYRQLPEEGLKFMVYLQKENIIDESGMPKERFSAEFPKEGPSILRIQQVVRGDSAAYFCASSPRAGSGNTIYFGEGSWLTVV.